This T cell receptor beta chain was sequenced during a study of cytomegalovirus exposure and HLA in healthy donors. Study results and limitations: Some TCR beta chains (approximately 180 of them) were listed as cytomegalovirus-associated.

Donors were drawn from the approximately 130-subject validation cohort, separate from the approximately 670-subject first cohort. This CDR3 has 16 amino acids. As for this clone: Antigen: not known.

Sequencing used immunoSEQ multiplex PCR; TCRdb keeps in-frame clones, though not all of them. Among 90,000 to 120,000 clones listed, approximately 96% were seen once. This clonotype was obtained from a woman between 18 and 30 years old in good health and CMV-seronegative. The V gene is TRBV21-1, the J gene TRBJ2-2; the table assigns TRBD1, which was not confirmed against the DNA. TRBV21-1 is a known pseudogene. The sequencing sample was made of PBMCs. In DNA, the CDR3 is TGTGCCAGCAGCAATTGGACAGGGGGAACAGCCGGGGAGCTGTTTTTT. Translating it yields CASSNWTGGTAGELFF.